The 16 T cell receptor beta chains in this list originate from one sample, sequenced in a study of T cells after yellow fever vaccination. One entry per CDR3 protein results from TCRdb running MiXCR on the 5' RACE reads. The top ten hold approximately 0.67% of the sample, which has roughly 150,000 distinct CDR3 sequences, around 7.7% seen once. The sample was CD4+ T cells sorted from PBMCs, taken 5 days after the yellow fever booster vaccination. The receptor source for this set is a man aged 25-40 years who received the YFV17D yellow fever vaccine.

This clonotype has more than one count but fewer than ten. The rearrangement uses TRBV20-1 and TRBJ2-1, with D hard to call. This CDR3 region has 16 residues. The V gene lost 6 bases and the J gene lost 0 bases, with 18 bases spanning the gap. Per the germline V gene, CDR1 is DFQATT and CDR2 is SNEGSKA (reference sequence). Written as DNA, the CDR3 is TGCAGTGCCATTAAGATAGACGGCCGCTCCTACAATGAGCAGTTCTTC. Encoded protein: CSAIKIDGRSYNEQFF.

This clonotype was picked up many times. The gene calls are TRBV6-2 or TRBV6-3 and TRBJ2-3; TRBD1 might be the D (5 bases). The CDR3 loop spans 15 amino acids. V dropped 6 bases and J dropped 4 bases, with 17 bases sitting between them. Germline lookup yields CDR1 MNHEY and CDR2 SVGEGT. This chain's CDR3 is CASSPTRQGADTQYF. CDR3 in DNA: TGTGCCAGCAGCCCCACCCGGCAAGGGGCAGATACGCAGTATTTT.

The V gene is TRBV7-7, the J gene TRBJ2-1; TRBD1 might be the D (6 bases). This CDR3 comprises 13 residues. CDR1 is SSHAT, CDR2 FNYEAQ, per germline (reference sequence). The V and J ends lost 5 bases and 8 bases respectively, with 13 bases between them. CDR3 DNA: TGTGCCAGCAGCGGGGGCGAGGGCTATGAGCAGTTCTTC. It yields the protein CASSGGEGYEQFF.

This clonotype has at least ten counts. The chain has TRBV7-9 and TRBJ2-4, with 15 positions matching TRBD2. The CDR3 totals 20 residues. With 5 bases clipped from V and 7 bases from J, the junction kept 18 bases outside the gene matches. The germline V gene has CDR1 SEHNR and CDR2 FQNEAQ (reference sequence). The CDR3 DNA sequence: TGTGCCAGCAGCCCCACCCTAGGACTAGCGGGAGGGCGATATCGGAACATTCAGTACTTC. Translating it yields CASSPTLGLAGGRYRNIQYF.

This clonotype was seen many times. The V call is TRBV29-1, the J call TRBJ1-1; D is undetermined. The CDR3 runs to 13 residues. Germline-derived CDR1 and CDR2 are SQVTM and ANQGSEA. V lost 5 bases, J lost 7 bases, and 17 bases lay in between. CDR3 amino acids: CSVQPDGRGEAFF. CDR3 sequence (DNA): TGCAGCGTTCAACCGGACGGGCGCGGTGAAGCTTTCTTT.

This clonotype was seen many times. The CDR3 DNA sequence: TGCAGTGCTAGCTTCGGACAGGGCGACTATGGCTACACCTTC. It codes for CSASFGQGDYGYTF. This chain uses TRBV20-1 with TRBJ1-2, with TRBD1 matching over 8 bases. V was pared by 3 bases and J by 3 bases, with 6 bases of the junction left unmatched. Germline V CDR1 and CDR2: DFQATT, SNEGSKA (reference sequence). This CDR3 contains 14 residues.

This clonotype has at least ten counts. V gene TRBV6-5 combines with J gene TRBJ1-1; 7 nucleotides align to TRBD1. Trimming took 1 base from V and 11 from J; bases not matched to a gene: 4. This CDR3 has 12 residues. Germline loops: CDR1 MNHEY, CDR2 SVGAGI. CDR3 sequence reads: CASSYWQGEAFF. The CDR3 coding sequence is TGTGCCAGCAGTTACTGGCAGGGGGAGGCTTTCTTT.

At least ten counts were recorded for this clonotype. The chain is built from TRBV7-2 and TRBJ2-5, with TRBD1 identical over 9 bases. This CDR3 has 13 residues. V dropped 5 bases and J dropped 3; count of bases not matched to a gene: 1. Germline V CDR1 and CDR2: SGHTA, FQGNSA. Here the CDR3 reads CASSRDREETQYF. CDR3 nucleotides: TGTGCCAGCAGCAGGGACAGGGAAGAGACCCAGTACTTC. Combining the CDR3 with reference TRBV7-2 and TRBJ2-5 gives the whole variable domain GAGVSQSPSNKVTEKGKDVELRCDPISGHTALYWYRQSLGQGLEFLIYFQGNSAPDKSGLPSDRFSAERTGGSVSTLTIQRTQQEDSAVYLCASSRDREETQYFGPGTRLLVL.

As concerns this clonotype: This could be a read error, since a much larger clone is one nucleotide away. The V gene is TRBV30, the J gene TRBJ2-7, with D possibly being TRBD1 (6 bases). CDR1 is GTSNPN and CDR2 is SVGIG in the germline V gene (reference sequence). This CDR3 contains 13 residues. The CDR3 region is CACSVLDRGFQYF. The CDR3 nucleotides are TGTGCCTGCAGTGTACTGGACAGAGGGTTTCAGTACTTC. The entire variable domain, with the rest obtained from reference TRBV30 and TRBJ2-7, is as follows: SQTIHQWPATLVQPVGSPLSLECTVEGTSNPNLYWYRQAAGRGLQLLFYSVGIGQISSEVPQNLSASRPQDRQFILSSKKLLLSDSGFYLCACSVLDRGFQYFGPGTRLTVT.

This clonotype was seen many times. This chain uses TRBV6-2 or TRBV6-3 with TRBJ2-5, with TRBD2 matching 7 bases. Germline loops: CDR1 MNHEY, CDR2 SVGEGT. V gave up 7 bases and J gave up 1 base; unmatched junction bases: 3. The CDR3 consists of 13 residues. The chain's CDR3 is CASTTGGQETQYF. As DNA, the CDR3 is TGTGCCAGCACCACGGGGGGCCAAGAGACCCAGTACTTC.

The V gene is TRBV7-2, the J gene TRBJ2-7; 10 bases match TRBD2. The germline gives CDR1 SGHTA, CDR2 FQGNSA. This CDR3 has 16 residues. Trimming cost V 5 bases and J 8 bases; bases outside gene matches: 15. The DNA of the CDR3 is TGTGCCAGCAGCCCTGTGGCCGGGACTAGCGTTACCAAGCAGTACTTC. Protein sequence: CASSPVAGTSVTKQYF. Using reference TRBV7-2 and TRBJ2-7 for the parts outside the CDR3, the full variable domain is GAGVSQSPSNKVTEKGKDVELRCDPISGHTALYWYRQSLGQGLEFLIYFQGNSAPDKSGLPSDRFSAERTGGSVSTLTIQRTQQEDSAVYLCASSPVAGTSVTKQYFGPGTRLTVT.

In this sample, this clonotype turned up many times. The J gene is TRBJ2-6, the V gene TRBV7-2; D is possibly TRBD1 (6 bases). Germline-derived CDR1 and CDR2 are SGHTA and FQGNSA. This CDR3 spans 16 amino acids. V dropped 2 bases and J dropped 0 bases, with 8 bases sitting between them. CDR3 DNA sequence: TGTGCCAGCAGCTTATGGACAGCCTCTGGGGCCAACGTCCTGACTTTC. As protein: CASSLWTASGANVLTF. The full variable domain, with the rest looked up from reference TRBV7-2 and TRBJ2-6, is GAGVSQSPSNKVTEKGKDVELRCDPISGHTALYWYRQSLGQGLEFLIYFQGNSAPDKSGLPSDRFSAERTGGSVSTLTIQRTQQEDSAVYLCASSLWTASGANVLTFGAGSRLTVL.

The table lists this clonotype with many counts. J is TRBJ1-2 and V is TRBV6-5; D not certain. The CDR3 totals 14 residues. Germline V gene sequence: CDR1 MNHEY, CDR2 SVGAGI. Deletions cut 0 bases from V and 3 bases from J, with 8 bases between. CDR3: CASSYSNKDYGYTF. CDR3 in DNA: TGTGCCAGCAGTTACTCAAACAAGGACTATGGCTACACCTTC.

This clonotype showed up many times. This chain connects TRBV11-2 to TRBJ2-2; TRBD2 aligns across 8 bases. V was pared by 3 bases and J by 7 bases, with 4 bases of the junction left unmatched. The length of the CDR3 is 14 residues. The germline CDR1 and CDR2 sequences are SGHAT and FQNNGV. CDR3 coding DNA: TGTGCCAGCAGCTTGAGCGGGAGCATCGGGGAGCTGTTTTTT. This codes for CASSLSGSIGELFF. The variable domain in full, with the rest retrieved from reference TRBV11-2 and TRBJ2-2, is EAGVAQSPRYKIIEKRQSVAFWCNPISGHATLYWYQQILGQGPKLLIQFQNNGVVDDSQLPKDRFSAERLKGVDSTLKIQPAKLEDSAVYLCASSLSGSIGELFFGEGSRLTVL.

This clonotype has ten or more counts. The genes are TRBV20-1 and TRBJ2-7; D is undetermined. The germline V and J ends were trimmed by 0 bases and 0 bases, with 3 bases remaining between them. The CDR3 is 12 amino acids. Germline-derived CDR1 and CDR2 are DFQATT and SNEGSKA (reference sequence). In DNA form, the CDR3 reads TGCAGTGCTAGAGAAAGCTCCTACGAGCAGTACTTC. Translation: CSARESSYEQYF.

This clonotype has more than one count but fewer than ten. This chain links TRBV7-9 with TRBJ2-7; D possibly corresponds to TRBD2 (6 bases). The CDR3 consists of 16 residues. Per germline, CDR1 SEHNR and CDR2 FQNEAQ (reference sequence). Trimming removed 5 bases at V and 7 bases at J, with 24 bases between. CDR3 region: CASSLKTSTSLLEQYF. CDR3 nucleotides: TGTGCCAGCAGCCTAAAAACCTCGACTAGTCTCTTAGAGCAGTACTTC.